One T cell receptor beta chain is described in this entry. Its antigen remains unknown. By quantitative 5'-RACE with molecular barcodes, the TCR beta libraries were made. MiXCR was run by TCRdb on the 5' RACE reads, yielding one entry per CDR3 protein. The table shows around 450,000 distinct CDR3 sequences, with roughly 27% occurring only once. Trimming took 3 bases from V and 4 from J, leaving 11 bases between them. Germline CDR1 reads MNHNS; CDR2 reads SASEGT. The CDR3 spans 14 residues. The data were taken from a study of CD8 T cells in ankylosing spondylitis. Whole-study results and caveats: Disease-linked clones were reportedly significantly enriched in matched ankylosing spondylitis synovial fluid. A TCR beta motif of about eight highly homologous variants appeared characteristic of ankylosing spondylitis blood.

Sequencing was carried out using blood, either unsorted or a sorted T cell fraction (not recorded which). This receptor was obtained from a male donor with ankylosing spondylitis. The rearrangement links TRBV6-1 to TRBJ2-3; D tentatively reads TRBD1 or TRBD2 (5 bases each). Here the CDR3 reads CASSDPGLPDTQYF. CDR3 coding DNA: TGTGCCAGCAGTGATCCGGGGCTTCCAGATACGCAGTATTTT.